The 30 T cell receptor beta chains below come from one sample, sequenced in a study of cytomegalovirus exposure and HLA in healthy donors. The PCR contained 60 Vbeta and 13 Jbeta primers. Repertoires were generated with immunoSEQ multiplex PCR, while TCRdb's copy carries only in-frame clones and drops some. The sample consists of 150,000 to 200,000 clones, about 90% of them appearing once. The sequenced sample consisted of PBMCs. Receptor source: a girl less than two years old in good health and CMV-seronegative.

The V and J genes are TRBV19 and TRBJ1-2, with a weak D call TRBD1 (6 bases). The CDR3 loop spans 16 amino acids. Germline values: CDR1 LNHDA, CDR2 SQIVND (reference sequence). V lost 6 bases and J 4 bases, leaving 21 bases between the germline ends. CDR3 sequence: CASSDPMRGAGYGYTF. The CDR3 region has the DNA TGTGCCAGTAGCGATCCAATGCGGGGGGCAGGCTATGGCTACACCTTC.

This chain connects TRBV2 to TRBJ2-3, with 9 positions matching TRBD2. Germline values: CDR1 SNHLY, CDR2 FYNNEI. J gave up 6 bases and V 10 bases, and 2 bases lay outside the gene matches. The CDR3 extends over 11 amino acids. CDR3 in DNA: TGTGCCAAGCGGGGGGCGGATACGCAGTATTTT. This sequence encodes CAKRGADTQYF.

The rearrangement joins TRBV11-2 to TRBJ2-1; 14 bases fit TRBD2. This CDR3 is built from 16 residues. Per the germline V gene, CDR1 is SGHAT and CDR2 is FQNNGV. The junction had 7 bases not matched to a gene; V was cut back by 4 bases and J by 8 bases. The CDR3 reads CASSSTSGGARYEQFF. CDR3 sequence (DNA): TGTGCCAGCAGCTCGACTAGCGGGGGGGCCAGGTATGAGCAGTTCTTC.

This CDR3 is CASSPTGPEQYF. CDR3 bases: TGTGCCAGCAGCCCAACAGGGCCCGAGCAGTACTTC. The chain uses TRBV7-8 and TRBJ2-7, with a weak D call TRBD1 (6 bases). This CDR3 comprises 12 residues. V was cut by 5 bases and J by 6 bases, with 11 bases left in between. CDR1 is SGHVS and CDR2 is FQNEAQ in the germline V gene.

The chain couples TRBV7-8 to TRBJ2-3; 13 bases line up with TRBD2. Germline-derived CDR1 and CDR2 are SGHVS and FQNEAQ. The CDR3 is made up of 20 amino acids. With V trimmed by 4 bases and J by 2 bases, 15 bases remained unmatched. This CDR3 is CASSSRPGTSGNTYTDTQYF. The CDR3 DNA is TGTGCCAGCAGCTCACGCCCCGGGACTAGCGGGAACACCTACACAGATACGCAGTATTTT.

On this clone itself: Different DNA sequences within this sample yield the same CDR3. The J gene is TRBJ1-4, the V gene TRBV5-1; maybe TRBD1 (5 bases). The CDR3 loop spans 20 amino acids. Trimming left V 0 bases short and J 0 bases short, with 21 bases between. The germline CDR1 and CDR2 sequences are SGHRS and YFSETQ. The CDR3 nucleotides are TGCGCCAGCAGCTTGGAGCGTTTTTATGGGGCTGCTGCAACTAATGAAAAACTGTTTTTT. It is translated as CASSLERFYGAAATNEKLFF.

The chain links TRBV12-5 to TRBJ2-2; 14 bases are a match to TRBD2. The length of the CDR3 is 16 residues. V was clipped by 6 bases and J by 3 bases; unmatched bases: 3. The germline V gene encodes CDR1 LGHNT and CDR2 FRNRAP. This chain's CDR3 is CASGPGLAGDTGELFF. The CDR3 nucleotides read TGTGCTAGTGGGCCGGGACTAGCGGGAGACACCGGGGAGCTGTTTTTT.

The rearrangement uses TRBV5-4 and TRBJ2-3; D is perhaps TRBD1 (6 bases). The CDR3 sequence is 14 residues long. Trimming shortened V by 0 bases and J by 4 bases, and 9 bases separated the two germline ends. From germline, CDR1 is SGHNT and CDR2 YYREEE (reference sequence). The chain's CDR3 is CASSLEQGPDTQYF. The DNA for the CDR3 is TGTGCCAGCAGCTTGGAACAGGGCCCAGATACGCAGTATTTT.

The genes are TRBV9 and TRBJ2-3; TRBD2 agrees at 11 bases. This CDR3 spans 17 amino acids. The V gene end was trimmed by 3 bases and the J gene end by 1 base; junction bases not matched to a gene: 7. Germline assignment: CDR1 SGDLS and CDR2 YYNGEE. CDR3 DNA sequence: TGTGCCAGCAGCGGACATAGCGGGGGGGCACGCACAGATACGCAGTATTTT. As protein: CASSGHSGGARTDTQYF.

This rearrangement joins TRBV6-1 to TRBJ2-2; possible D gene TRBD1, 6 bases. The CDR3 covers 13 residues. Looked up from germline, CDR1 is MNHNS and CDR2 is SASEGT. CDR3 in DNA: TGTGCAACCGGGACACCAAACACCGGGGAGCTGTTTTTT. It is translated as CATGTPNTGELFF.

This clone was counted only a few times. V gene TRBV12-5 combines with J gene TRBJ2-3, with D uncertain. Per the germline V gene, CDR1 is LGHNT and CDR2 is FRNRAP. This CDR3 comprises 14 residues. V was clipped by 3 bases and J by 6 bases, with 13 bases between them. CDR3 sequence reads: CASGFGPRLDTQYF. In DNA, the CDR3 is TGTGCTAGTGGTTTCGGTCCTAGACTCGATACGCAGTATTTT.

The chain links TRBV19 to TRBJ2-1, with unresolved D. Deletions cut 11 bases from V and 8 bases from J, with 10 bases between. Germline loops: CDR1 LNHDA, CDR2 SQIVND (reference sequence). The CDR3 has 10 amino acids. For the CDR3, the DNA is TGTGCCGGTATTTTCTATGAGCAGTTCTTC. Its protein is CAGIFYEQFF.

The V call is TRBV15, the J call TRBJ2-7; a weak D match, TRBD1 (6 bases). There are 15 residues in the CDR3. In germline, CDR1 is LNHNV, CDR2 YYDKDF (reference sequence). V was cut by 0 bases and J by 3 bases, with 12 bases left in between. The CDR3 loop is CATSRDTGQNYEQYF. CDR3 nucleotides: TGTGCCACCAGCAGAGATACCGGACAGAACTACGAGCAGTACTTC.

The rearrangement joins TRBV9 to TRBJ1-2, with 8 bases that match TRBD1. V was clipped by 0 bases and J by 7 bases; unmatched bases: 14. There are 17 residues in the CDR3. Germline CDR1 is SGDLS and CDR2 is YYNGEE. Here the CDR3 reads CASSVAGTGRGEGGYTF. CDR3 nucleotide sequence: TGTGCCAGCAGCGTAGCTGGGACAGGACGGGGCGAGGGTGGCTACACCTTC.

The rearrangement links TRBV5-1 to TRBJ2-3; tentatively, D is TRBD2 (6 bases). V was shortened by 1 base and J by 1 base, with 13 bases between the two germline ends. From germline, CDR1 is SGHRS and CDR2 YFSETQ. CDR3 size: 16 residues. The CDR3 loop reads CASSLFTAGGTDTQYF. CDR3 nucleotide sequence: TGCGCCAGCAGCTTGTTCACAGCGGGCGGCACAGATACGCAGTATTTT.

Written as DNA, the CDR3 is TGTGCCAGCAGTCAACTCTCCGGGACTAGCGGGGACCAGCAGTTCTTC. This codes for CASSQLSGTSGDQQFF. The chain recombines TRBV27 with TRBJ2-1, with 13 bases lining up with TRBD2. The J segment lost 11 bases and the V segment lost 5 bases, leaving 12 bases of the junction unmatched. The CDR3 is made up of 16 amino acids. Germline V gene data show CDR1 as MNHEY and CDR2 as SMNVEV (reference sequence).

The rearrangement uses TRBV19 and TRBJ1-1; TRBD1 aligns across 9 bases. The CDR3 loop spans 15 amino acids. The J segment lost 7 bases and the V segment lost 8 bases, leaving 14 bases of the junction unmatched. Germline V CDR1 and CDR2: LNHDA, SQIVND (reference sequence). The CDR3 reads CASSGTGFVRDEAFF. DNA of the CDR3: TGTGCCAGTTCCGGGACAGGGTTCGTAAGGGATGAAGCTTTCTTT.

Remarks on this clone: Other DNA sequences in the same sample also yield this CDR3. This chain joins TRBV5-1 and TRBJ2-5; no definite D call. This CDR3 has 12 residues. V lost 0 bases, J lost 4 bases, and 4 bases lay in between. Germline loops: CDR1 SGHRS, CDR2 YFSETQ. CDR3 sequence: CASSLAGETQYF. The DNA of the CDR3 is TGCGCCAGCAGCTTGGCCGGAGAGACCCAGTACTTC.

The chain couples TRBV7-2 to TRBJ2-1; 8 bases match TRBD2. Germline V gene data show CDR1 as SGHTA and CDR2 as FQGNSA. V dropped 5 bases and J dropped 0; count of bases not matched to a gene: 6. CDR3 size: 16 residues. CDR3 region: CASSESGTSSYNEQFF. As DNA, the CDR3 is TGTGCCAGCAGCGAATCCGGGACTAGCTCCTACAATGAGCAGTTCTTC.

This CDR3 is CASSLERQSEAFF. The CDR3, as DNA: TGTGCCAGCAGCTTAGAGAGACAGTCGGAAGCTTTCTTT. The chain uses TRBV7-3 and TRBJ1-1, with TRBD1 as a possible D gene (5 bases). The V end was cut by 2 bases, the J end by 8 bases, with 12 bases between. The germline CDR1 and CDR2 sequences are SGHTA and FQGTGA. This CDR3 is built from 13 residues.

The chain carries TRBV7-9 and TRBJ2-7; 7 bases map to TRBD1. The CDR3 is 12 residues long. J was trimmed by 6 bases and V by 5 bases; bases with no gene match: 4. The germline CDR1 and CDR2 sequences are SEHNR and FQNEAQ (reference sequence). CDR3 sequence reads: CASSPTGVEQYF. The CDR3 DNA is TGTGCCAGCAGCCCCACAGGGGTCGAGCAGTACTTC.

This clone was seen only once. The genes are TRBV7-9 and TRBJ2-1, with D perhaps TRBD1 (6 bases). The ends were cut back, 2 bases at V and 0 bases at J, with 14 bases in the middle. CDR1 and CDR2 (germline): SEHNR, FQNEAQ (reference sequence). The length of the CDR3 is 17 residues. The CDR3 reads CASSLLGRGDSYNEQFF. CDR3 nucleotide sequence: TGTGCCAGCAGCTTATTGGGCAGGGGTGACTCCTACAATGAGCAGTTCTTC.

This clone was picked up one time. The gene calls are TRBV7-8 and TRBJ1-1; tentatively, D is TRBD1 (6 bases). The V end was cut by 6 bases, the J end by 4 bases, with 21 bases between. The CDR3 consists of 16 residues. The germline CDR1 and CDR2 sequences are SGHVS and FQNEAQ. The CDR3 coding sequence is TGTGCCAGCAGAAACGCCGGTAAGGGGGTGCGCACTGAAGCTTTCTTT. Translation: CASRNAGKGVRTEAFF. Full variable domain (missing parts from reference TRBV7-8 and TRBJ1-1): GAGVSQSPRYKVAKRGQDVALRCDPISGHVSLFWYQQALGQGPEFLTYFQNEAQLDKSGLPSDRFFAERPEGSVSTLKIQRTQQEDSAVYLCASRNAGKGVRTEAFFGQGTRLTVV.

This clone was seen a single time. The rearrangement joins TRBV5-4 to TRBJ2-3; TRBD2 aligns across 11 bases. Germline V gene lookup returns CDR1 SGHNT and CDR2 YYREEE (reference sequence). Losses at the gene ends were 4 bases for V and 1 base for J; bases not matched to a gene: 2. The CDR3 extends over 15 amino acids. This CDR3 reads CASSLTSGGTDTQYF. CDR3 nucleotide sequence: TGTGCCAGCAGCCTGACTAGCGGGGGCACAGATACGCAGTATTTT.

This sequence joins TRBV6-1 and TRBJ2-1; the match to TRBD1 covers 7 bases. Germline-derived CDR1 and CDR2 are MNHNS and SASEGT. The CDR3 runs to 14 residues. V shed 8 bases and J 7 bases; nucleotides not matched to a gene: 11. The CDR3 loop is CASVQTGFWNEQFF. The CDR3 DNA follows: TGTGCCAGCGTTCAGACAGGGTTTTGGAATGAGCAGTTCTTC.

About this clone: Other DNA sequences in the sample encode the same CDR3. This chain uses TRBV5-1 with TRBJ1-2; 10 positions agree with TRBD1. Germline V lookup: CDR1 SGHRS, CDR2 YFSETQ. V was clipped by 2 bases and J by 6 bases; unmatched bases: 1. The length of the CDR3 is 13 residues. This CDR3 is CASSLDRGHGYTF. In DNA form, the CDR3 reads TGCGCCAGCAGCTTAGACAGGGGGCATGGCTACACCTTC.

The CDR3 DNA sequence: TGTGCCAGTAGTATAGAGGGAGGTGGGAGCACTGAAGCTTTCTTT. It yields the protein CASSIEGGGSTEAFF. The chain combines TRBV19 with TRBJ1-1; D is undetermined. Per the germline V gene, CDR1 is LNHDA and CDR2 is SQIVND (reference sequence). This CDR3 comprises 15 residues. The V end was cut by 0 bases, the J end by 4 bases, with 12 bases between.

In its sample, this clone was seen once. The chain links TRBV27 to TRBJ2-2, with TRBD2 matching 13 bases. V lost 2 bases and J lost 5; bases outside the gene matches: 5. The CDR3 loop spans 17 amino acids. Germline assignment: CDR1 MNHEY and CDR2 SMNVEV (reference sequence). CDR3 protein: CASSLLRTSGSTGELFF. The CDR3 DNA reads TGTGCCAGCAGTTTACTCCGGACTAGCGGGAGTACCGGGGAGCTGTTTTTT.

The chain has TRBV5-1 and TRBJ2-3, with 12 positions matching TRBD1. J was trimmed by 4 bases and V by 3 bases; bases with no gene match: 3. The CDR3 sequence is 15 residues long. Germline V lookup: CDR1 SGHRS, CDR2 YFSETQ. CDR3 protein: CASSSGTGGADTQYF. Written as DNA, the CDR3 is TGCGCCAGCAGCTCCGGGACAGGGGGCGCAGATACGCAGTATTTT. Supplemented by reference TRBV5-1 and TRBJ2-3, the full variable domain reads KAGVTQTPRYLIKTRGQQVTLSCSPISGHRSVSWYQQTPGQGLQFLFEYFSETQRNKGNFPGRFSGRQFSNSRSEMNVSTLELGDSALYLCASSSGTGGADTQYFGPGTRLTVL.

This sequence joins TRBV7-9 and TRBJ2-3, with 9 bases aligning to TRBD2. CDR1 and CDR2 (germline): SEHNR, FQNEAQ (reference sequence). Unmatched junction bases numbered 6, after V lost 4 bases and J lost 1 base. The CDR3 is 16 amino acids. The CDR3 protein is CASSSPRGGGTDTQYF. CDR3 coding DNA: TGTGCCAGCAGCTCCCCACGCGGGGGGGGCACAGATACGCAGTATTTT. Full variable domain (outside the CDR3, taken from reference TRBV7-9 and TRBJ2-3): DTGVSQNPRHKITKRGQNVTFRCDPISEHNRLYWYRQTLGQGPEFLTYFQNEAQLEKSRLLSDRFSAERPKGSFSTLEIQRTEQGDSAMYLCASSSPRGGGTDTQYFGPGTRLTVL.